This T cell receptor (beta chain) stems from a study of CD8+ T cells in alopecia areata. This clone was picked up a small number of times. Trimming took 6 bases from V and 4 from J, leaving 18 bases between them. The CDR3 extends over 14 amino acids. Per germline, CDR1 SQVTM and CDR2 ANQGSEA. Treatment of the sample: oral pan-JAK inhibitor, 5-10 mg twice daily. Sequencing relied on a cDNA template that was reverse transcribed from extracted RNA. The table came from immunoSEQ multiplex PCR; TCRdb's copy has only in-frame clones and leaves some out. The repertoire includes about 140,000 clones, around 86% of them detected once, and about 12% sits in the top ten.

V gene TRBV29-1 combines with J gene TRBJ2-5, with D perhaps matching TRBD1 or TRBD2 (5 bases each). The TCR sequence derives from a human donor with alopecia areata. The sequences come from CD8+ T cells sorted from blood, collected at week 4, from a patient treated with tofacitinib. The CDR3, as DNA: TGCAGCGTACACCCGGGACCAGACCCAGAGACCCAGTACTTC. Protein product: CSVHPGPDPETQYF.